A selection of T cell receptor beta chains follows, all from one sample in a study of T cell repertoires in aging, cancer and after chemotherapy. TCRdb fed the multiplex PCR reads into MiXCR, producing one record per CDR3 protein. The table includes around 3,800 distinct CDR3 sequences, 28% detected once. Material: blood. The receptor set was obtained from a human donor in good health. The CDR3 runs from the conserved cysteine through the conserved F or W. The order of the fields is D gene, V gene, clone size, J gene, CDR3 DNA, CDR3 protein. A D gene is named only where the DNA matches it firmly. Clone size appears in some rows only: once, few, many, or a class for an expanded clone.

D: TRBD1
V: TRBV19
size: few
J: TRBJ1-6
DNA: TGTGCCAGTAGGAGGGACAGTTCCTATTCACCCCTCCACTTT
CDR3: CASRRDSSYSPLHF

D: -
V: TRBV27
size: -
J: TRBJ1-1
DNA: TGTGCCAGCAGTTTATCGTGGATGGGGGCGTTCAACACTGAAGCTTTCTTT
CDR3: CASSLSWMGAFNTEAFF

D: -
V: TRBV30
size: medium-sized
J: TRBJ1-2
DNA: TGTGCCTGGAACGGGGATGGCTACACCTTC
CDR3: CAWNGDGYTF

D: -
V: TRBV12-3/TRBV12-4
size: -
J: TRBJ1-2
DNA: TGTGCCAGCAGTTTAGTCCCGGGGCCGGATGGCTACACCTTC
CDR3: CASSLVPGPDGYTF

D: -
V: TRBV6-5
size: few
J: TRBJ2-7
DNA: TGTGCCAGCAGTTACTCGATCTTTGGGAGCGAGCAGTACTTC
CDR3: CASSYSIFGSEQYF

D: TRBD1
V: TRBV7-6
size: few
J: TRBJ1-2
DNA: TGTGCCAGCAGCTCGGGGACAGGTGGACTCTATGGCTACACCTTC
CDR3: CASSSGTGGLYGYTF

D: -
V: TRBV27
size: -
J: TRBJ1-2
DNA: TGTGCCAGCAGTTCCCAGAGGTGGGAGGGCGACTATGGCTACACCTTC
CDR3: CASSSQRWEGDYGYTF

D: TRBD1
V: TRBV6-6
size: few
J: TRBJ1-6
DNA: TGTGCCAGCAGCTCCGGGACAGGGTTTCTTCGGGCCGAAAATTCACCCCTCCACTTT
CDR3: CASSSGTGFLRAENSPLHF

D: -
V: TRBV19
size: once
J: TRBJ1-1
DNA: TGTGCCAGTAGTATTGAGGTTATGAACACTGAAGCTTTCTTT
CDR3: CASSIEVMNTEAFF

D: TRBD1
V: TRBV29-1
size: large
J: TRBJ1-1
DNA: TGCAGCGTTGACGCCCGACAGGGGGCTGAAGCTTTCTTT
CDR3: CSVDARQGAEAFF

D: TRBD2
V: TRBV27
size: medium-sized
J: TRBJ2-5
DNA: TGTGCCAGCAGTTCCGGACTAGCAGGAGCGGAGACCCAGTACTTC
CDR3: CASSSGLAGAETQYF

D: -
V: TRBV18
size: once
J: TRBJ2-3
DNA: TGTGCCAGCTCCCTTGAACAGGGACCCACAGATACGCAGTATTTT
CDR3: CASSLEQGPTDTQYF

D: -
V: TRBV13
size: -
J: TRBJ2-7
DNA: TGTGCCAGCAGCTTTGAGGGAGACAGGTATTTTTCCGAGCAGTACTTC
CDR3: CASSFEGDRYFSEQYF

D: -
V: TRBV14
size: -
J: TRBJ2-1
DNA: TGTGCCAGCAGCCCGAGGATCTCCTACAATGAGCAGTTCTTC
CDR3: CASSPRISYNEQFF

D: -
V: TRBV12-3/TRBV12-4
size: medium-sized
J: TRBJ1-4
DNA: TGTGCCAGCAGTTTAACGGCTCCCCCCAGGGAAAAACTGTTTTTT
CDR3: CASSLTAPPREKLFF

D: -
V: TRBV12-5
size: -
J: TRBJ1-6
DNA: TGTGCTAGTGGTTTAGGCAGGACCAGCTATAATTCACCCCTCCACTTT
CDR3: CASGLGRTSYNSPLHF

D: -
V: TRBV19
size: -
J: TRBJ2-2
DNA: TGTGCCAGCACCAGGGGTTCTGGGGGGACCGGGGAGCTGTTTTTT
CDR3: CASTRGSGGTGELFF

D: TRBD2
V: TRBV13
size: -
J: TRBJ2-3
DNA: TGTGCCAGCAGCTTTCGGCATAGGGATGCTAGCGGGGGGAAAACTAGCACAGATACGCAGTATTTT
CDR3: CASSFRHRDASGGKTSTDTQYF

D: TRBD1
V: TRBV18
size: -
J: TRBJ1-5
DNA: TGTGCCAGCTCACCGAGGGGACAGGGGCTGGAGTGGGCCTTT
CDR3: CASSPRGQGLEWAF

D: -
V: TRBV12-3/TRBV12-4
size: -
J: TRBJ2-4
DNA: TGTGCCAGCAGTTTGCGGGGTGGAAACATTCAGTACTTC
CDR3: CASSLRGGNIQYF

D: -
V: TRBV12-3/TRBV12-4
size: -
J: TRBJ1-1
DNA: TGTGCCATTTTAGGGAGGGCGAGGAACACTGAAGCTTTCTTT
CDR3: CAILGRARNTEAFF

D: TRBD1
V: TRBV30
size: few
J: TRBJ2-7
DNA: TGTGCCTGGAGAAAACAGGGGGCGCGGGGGACCTTTGAGCAGTACTTC
CDR3: CAWRKQGARGTFEQYF

D: TRBD1
V: TRBV6-5
size: -
J: TRBJ1-2
DNA: TGTGCCAGCAGTTATAGACAGGGCGGAAACTATGGCTACACCTTC
CDR3: CASSYRQGGNYGYTF

D: -
V: TRBV19
size: -
J: TRBJ2-7
DNA: TGTGCCAGTAGTCCCGGACAGAGCTCCTACGAGCAGTACTTC
CDR3: CASSPGQSSYEQYF

D: -
V: TRBV4-1
size: -
J: TRBJ1-6
DNA: TGCGCCAGCAGCCGGGAGGGGCTTAATTCACCCCTCCACTTT
CDR3: CASSREGLNSPLHF

D: -
V: TRBV5-4
size: -
J: TRBJ2-3
DNA: TGTGCCAGCAGCTTGGGGGGCACCACAGATACGCAGTATTTT
CDR3: CASSLGGTTDTQYF

D: -
V: TRBV6-4
size: medium-sized
J: TRBJ2-2
DNA: TGTGCCAGCAGTGACTCACAGCCCGGGGAGCTGTTTTTT
CDR3: CASSDSQPGELFF

D: -
V: TRBV12-3/TRBV12-4
size: few
J: TRBJ1-6
DNA: TGTGCCAGCAGTTTATTTGGCTGGGGGGCGCCCGCCCTCCACTTT
CDR3: CASSLFGWGAPALHF

D: -
V: TRBV6-6
size: medium-sized
J: TRBJ1-2
DNA: TGTGCCAGCAGCCATGACTCTAGCTATGGCTACACCTTC
CDR3: CASSHDSSYGYTF

D: -
V: TRBV5-6
size: -
J: TRBJ2-5
DNA: TGTGCCAGCAGCTCATCCGGGGGCCAAGAGACCCAGTACTTC
CDR3: CASSSSGGQETQYF

D: -
V: TRBV20-1
size: -
J: TRBJ1-4
DNA: TGCAGTGCTAGAGTACAGGGAGAGGAAAAACTGTTTTTT
CDR3: CSARVQGEEKLFF

D: TRBD1
V: TRBV6-5
size: medium-sized
J: TRBJ2-2
DNA: TGTGCCAGCAGTAGGACAGGGAGTACCGGGGAGCTGTTTTTT
CDR3: CASSRTGSTGELFF

D: -
V: TRBV11-1
size: few
J: TRBJ2-7
DNA: TGTGCCAGCAGCTTAGGGGGAACATCTAGGCCCTACGAGCAGTACTTC
CDR3: CASSLGGTSRPYEQYF